These 2 T cell receptor beta chains were all obtained from the same sample, sequenced in a study of cytomegalovirus exposure and HLA in healthy donors (dated 2017 in TCRdb). Library construction relied on the immunoSEQ multiplex PCR assay. For the multiplex PCR, a mixture combining 60 forward primers for TCR Vbeta segments and 13 reverse primers for TCR Jbeta segments was used. The table comes from immuneACCESS by way of TCRdb, which keeps in-frame sequences with V and J called. Part of the clones is missing from these tables; in studies checked, under half for an unresolved V gene and the rest for unknown reasons. Across this sample there are about 140,000 clones, with around 81% seen only once. The ten most abundant clones make up less than 3% of the sample. Specimen: PBMCs. The receptors were sampled from a man aged 45 to 65 in good health and CMV-seronegative.

The chain couples TRBV19 to TRBJ1-5, with unresolved D. CDR1 LNHDA and CDR2 SQIVND come from the germline V gene (reference sequence). The ends were cut back, 3 bases at V and 0 bases at J, with 18 bases in the middle. This CDR3 contains 18 residues. The CDR3 here is CASSMTAVRPISNQPQHF. CDR3 coding DNA: TGTGCCAGTAGTATGACGGCAGTGAGGCCGATTAGCAATCAGCCCCAGCATTTT.

The CDR3 sequence is CASSLGQIIGTDTQYF. DNA for the CDR3: TGTGCCAGCAGCTTGGGACAGATAATTGGAACAGATACGCAGTATTTT. The chain joins TRBV5-8 to TRBJ2-3; tentative D call: TRBD1 (5 bases). Trimming stripped 0 bases from V and 3 bases from J, with 14 bases between. Germline values: CDR1 SGHTS, CDR2 YDEGEE. The CDR3 is 16 residues long.